These 25 T cell receptor beta chains originate from one sample sequenced in a study of response to subunit inactivated influenza vaccine. TCRdb reprocessed the RT-PCR reads via MiXCR and lists one record per CDR3 protein. The sample contains 560,000 or so distinct CDR3 sequences, 6.5% to 8% of which appear only once. The source material was PBMCs from blood, sampled about 23 months after vaccination. The receptors derive from a man between 50 and 69 years old who received an inactivated influenza vaccine.

The chain joins TRBV6-5 to TRBJ1-6; possible D gene TRBD1, 6 bases. This CDR3 is built from 12 residues. CDR1 and CDR2 from the germline V gene are MNHEY and SVGAGI. V was clipped by 5 bases and J by 17 bases, with 16 bases between them. The CDR3: CASSAPQGSIHF. The CDR3 DNA is TGTGCCAGCAGTGCCCCACAGGGTAGCATCCACTTT.

In this sample, this clonotype turned up a few times. J is TRBJ2-3 and V is TRBV12-3 or TRBV12-4; D not resolved. The CDR3 spans 17 residues. The V gene lost 3 bases and the J gene lost 2 bases, with 18 bases spanning the gap. The CDR3 bases are TGTGCCAGCAGTTTCCGGACCGCGCGTGGGGACACAGATACGCAGTATTTT. Its translation: CASSFRTARGDTDTQYF.

This clonotype occurred many times. The rearrangement uses TRBV29-1 and TRBJ2-2, with D unclear. The V gene lost 4 bases and the J gene lost 5 bases, with 11 bases spanning the gap. Per the germline V gene, CDR1 is SQVTM and CDR2 is ANQGSEA. This CDR3 is built from 13 residues. The CDR3 spells CSVGSASTGELFF. In nucleotides, the CDR3 is TGCAGCGTTGGAAGTGCGTCGACCGGGGAGCTGTTTTTT.

The chain's CDR3 is CASSFPGQGATGELFF. CDR3 nucleotides: TGCGCCAGCAGCTTTCCGGGACAGGGGGCGACCGGGGAGCTGTTTTTT. The chain uses TRBV5-1 and TRBJ2-2; 12 nucleotides line up with TRBD1. V shed 2 bases, J shed 5 bases, and the junction held 4 bases outside the gene matches. CDR1 and CDR2 (germline): SGHRS, YFSETQ. CDR3 length: 16 amino acids.

Many counts were recorded for this clonotype. This CDR3 is CASTPTGTSGIYNEQFF. In DNA, the CDR3 is TGTGCCAGCACCCCGACGGGGACTAGCGGGATCTACAATGAGCAGTTCTTC. The genes are TRBV9 and TRBJ2-1; TRBD2 matches 13 bases. Germline V gene data show CDR1 as SGDLS and CDR2 as YYNGEE. This CDR3 is built from 17 residues. V trimming: 6 bases; J trimming: 3 bases; junction bases outside the gene matches: 9.

In this sample, this clonotype turned up a few times. The rearrangement links TRBV20-1 to TRBJ2-1; 9 nucleotides match TRBD2. The CDR3 totals 14 residues. Per the germline V gene, CDR1 is DFQATT and CDR2 is SNEGSKA (reference sequence). The V and J ends lost 6 bases and 4 bases, in that order; junction bases with no gene match: 7. CDR3 sequence (DNA): TGCAGTGCCCTGACTAGCGGAGTATACAATGAGCAGTTCTTC. This codes for CSALTSGVYNEQFF.

DNA of the CDR3: TGCGCCAGCAGCTTGGTTGGGGCGCTTACAGATACGCAGTATTTT. Its translation: CASSLVGALTDTQYF. The chain links TRBV5-1 to TRBJ2-3; perhaps TRBD1 as D (5 bases). CDR1 and CDR2 (germline): SGHRS, YFSETQ. Trimming cost V 0 bases and J 3 bases, with 11 bases left between them. This CDR3 contains 15 residues. Filled out from reference TRBV5-1 and TRBJ2-3, the complete variable domain reads KAGVTQTPRYLIKTRGQQVTLSCSPISGHRSVSWYQQTPGQGLQFLFEYFSETQRNKGNFPGRFSGRQFSNSRSEMNVSTLELGDSALYLCASSLVGALTDTQYFGPGTRLTVL.

This sequence joins TRBV7-6 and TRBJ2-2, with 8 nucleotides matching TRBD1. The V gene's germline CDR1 is SGHVS and CDR2 FNYEAQ. This CDR3 spans 16 amino acids. The V gene end was trimmed by 3 bases and the J gene end by 1 base; junction bases not matched to a gene: 4. The CDR3 DNA sequence: TGTGCCAGCAGCTTTGGACAGGGCGGGAACACCGGGGAGCTGTTTTTT. It codes for CASSFGQGGNTGELFF. Using reference TRBV7-6 and TRBJ2-2 for the parts outside the CDR3, the full variable domain is GAGVSQSPRYKVTKRGQDVALRCDPISGHVSLYWYRQALGQGPEFLTYFNYEAQQDKSGLPNDRFSAERPEGSISTLTIQRTEQRDSAMYRCASSFGQGGNTGELFFGEGSRLTVL.

In this sample, this clonotype turned up many times. The chain combines TRBV10-3 with TRBJ2-5; D gene uncertain. The V gene's germline CDR1 is ENHRY and CDR2 SYGVKD. V was trimmed by 3 bases and J by 2 bases, leaving 10 bases between them. This CDR3 spans 14 amino acids. CDR3 in amino acids: CAISEGPGQETQYF. The DNA of the CDR3 is TGTGCCATCAGTGAAGGTCCGGGTCAAGAGACCCAGTACTTC.

This rearrangement joins TRBV12-3 or TRBV12-4 to TRBJ2-3; 8 nucleotides agree with TRBD2. V was pared by 6 bases and J by 6 bases, with 14 bases of the junction left unmatched. CDR3 length: 16 residues. CDR3 amino acids: CASRPATSATIDTQYF. In nucleotides, the CDR3 is TGTGCCAGCAGACCCGCGACTAGCGCGACAATCGATACGCAGTATTTT.

The chain couples TRBV12-3 or TRBV12-4 to TRBJ2-7; 9 bases line up with TRBD1. The CDR3 totals 15 residues. V lost 6 bases and J lost 1; bases outside the gene matches: 7. The CDR3: CASRKDRGLSYEQYF. CDR3 in DNA: TGTGCCAGCAGGAAGGACAGGGGCCTTTCCTACGAGCAGTACTTC.

The chain combines TRBV27 with TRBJ1-1; D call uncertain. Germline CDR1 and CDR2: MNHEY and SMNVEV (reference sequence). The CDR3 contains 14 residues. V lost 5 bases and J lost 5, with 15 bases in between. CDR3 in DNA: TGTGCCAGCAGTCCCCGCGGGTTTCGGACTGAAGCTTTCTTT. It yields the protein CASSPRGFRTEAFF.

This clonotype was recorded a few times. At one end the junction does not follow the germline gene, possibly because of a read error. The rearrangement uses TRBV4-2 and TRBJ2-5; 9 positions agree with TRBD1. The CDR3 extends over 16 amino acids. CDR1 is LGHNA and CDR2 is YNFKEQ in the germline V gene. CDR3 loop: CASSHGPGQGQGTQYF. CDR3 sequence (DNA): TGTGCCAGCAGCCACGGCCCGGGACAGGGCCAAGGGACCCAGTACTTC.

This clonotype showed up many times. CDR3 loop: CSAKGRGYYNEQFF. The CDR3 nucleotides are TGCAGTGCAAAGGGAAGGGGGTACTACAATGAGCAGTTCTTC. The chain has TRBV20-1 and TRBJ2-1, with D perhaps TRBD1 (6 bases). CDR1 and CDR2 (germline): DFQATT, SNEGSKA (reference sequence). V dropped 6 bases and J dropped 3 bases, with 15 bases sitting between them. This CDR3 is 14 amino acids long.

The CDR3 DNA sequence: TGCAGTGCTAGAGATTGGGACAGGTCTGGGAATTGGGAGCTGTTTTTT. Its protein is CSARDWDRSGNWELFF. The genes are TRBV20-1 and TRBJ2-2, with 8 bases lining up with TRBD1. The length of the CDR3 is 16 residues. Germline V gives CDR1 DFQATT, CDR2 SNEGSKA (reference sequence). The junction had 12 bases not matched to a gene; V was cut back by 0 bases and J by 9 bases.

This clonotype was recorded many times. The genes are TRBV5-1 and TRBJ1-2; D remains unclear. CDR1 and CDR2 from the germline V gene are SGHRS and YFSETQ. The CDR3 sequence is 15 residues long. Trimming pared 3 bases from V and 4 bases from J, leaving 16 bases between. The chain's CDR3 is CASSSQPQDPYGYTF. Here the CDR3 DNA reads TGCGCCAGCAGCTCCCAACCCCAGGACCCCTATGGCTACACCTTC.

V is TRBV9 and J is TRBJ1-2; D is ambiguous. The CDR3 sequence is 15 residues long. Trimming shortened V by 0 bases and J by 0 bases, and 9 bases separated the two germline ends. CDR1 is SGDLS and CDR2 is YYNGEE in the germline V gene. CDR3 in amino acids: CASSVDPGSNYGYTF. The CDR3 DNA follows: TGTGCCAGCAGCGTAGATCCAGGCTCTAACTATGGCTACACCTTC.

This clonotype was picked up many times. This CDR3 is CAISGTSGSREQYF. In DNA, the CDR3 is TGTGCCATCAGTGGGACTAGCGGGAGTCGCGAGCAGTACTTC. The gene calls are TRBV10-3 and TRBJ2-7; 13 bases fit TRBD2. Losses at the gene ends were 4 bases for V and 6 bases for J; bases not matched to a gene: 3. CDR1 and CDR2 from the germline V gene are ENHRY and SYGVKD. The CDR3 consists of 14 residues.

The chain joins TRBV20-1 to TRBJ2-1; 7 bases are shared with TRBD2. J was trimmed by 4 bases and V by 3 bases; bases with no gene match: 12. CDR3 length: 16 amino acids. CDR1 is DFQATT, CDR2 SNEGSKA, per germline (reference sequence). As DNA, the CDR3 is TGCAGTGCTAGGGGAGGCCTAGCGGCGTTGTACAATGAGCAGTTCTTC. Translated: CSARGGLAALYNEQFF.

This chain connects TRBV28 to TRBJ2-1; TRBD2 matches 9 bases. Germline lookup yields CDR1 MDHEN and CDR2 SYDVKM. This CDR3 contains 15 residues. The junction had 11 bases not matched to a gene; V was cut back by 6 bases and J by 8 bases. CDR3 DNA sequence: TGTGCCAGCAGCCTTAGCGGGAGTCAAGCCTATGAGCAGTTCTTC. It translates to CASSLSGSQAYEQFF. The full variable domain, rest sourced from reference TRBV28 and TRBJ2-1, is DVKVTQSSRYLVKRTGEKVFLECVQDMDHENMFWYRQDPGLGLRLIYFSYDVKMKEKGDIPEGYSVSREKKERFSLILESASTNQTSMYLCASSLSGSQAYEQFFGPGTRLTVL.

The sample holds a few counts of this clonotype. The chain joins TRBV4-3 to TRBJ2-2; possible D gene TRBD2, 7 bases. The V and J ends lost 0 bases and 3 bases respectively, with 11 bases between them. The CDR3 has 16 amino acids. From germline, CDR1 is LGHNA and CDR2 YSLEER. CDR3 nucleotides: TGCGCCAGCAGCCAAGATTGGGGGGGGCACACCGGGGAGCTGTTTTTT. Its protein product is CASSQDWGGHTGELFF.

This clonotype was recorded many times. The chain has TRBV12-3 or TRBV12-4 and TRBJ2-2, with D possibly being TRBD1 or TRBD2 (5 bases each). Trimming took 6 bases from V and 3 from J, leaving 5 bases between them. CDR3 length: 12 amino acids. CDR3 region: CASRGDTGELFF. As DNA, the CDR3 is TGTGCCAGCAGGGGGGACACCGGGGAGCTGTTTTTT.

This clonotype has a count of ten or more. DNA for the CDR3: TGCAGCGTTGAAAAGGGGCCTGACGAGCAGTACTTC. Translated: CSVEKGPDEQYF. J is TRBJ2-7 and V is TRBV29-1; perhaps TRBD1 as D (5 bases). Germline CDR1 is SQVTM and CDR2 is ANQGSEA. The CDR3 loop spans 12 amino acids. Trimming removed 2 bases from V and 5 bases from J, with 10 bases in between.

This clonotype was observed a handful of times. In DNA, the CDR3 is TGTGCCAGCAGCTTATCCGCGGGAGGGGCTCATGAGCAGTTCTTC. This encodes CASSLSAGGAHEQFF. This sequence joins TRBV7-6 and TRBJ2-1; 9 bases align to TRBD2. The CDR3 loop spans 15 amino acids. Trimming at V came to 2 bases and at J to 8 bases, leaving 7 bases not matched to a gene. Germline CDR1 reads SGHVS; CDR2 reads FNYEAQ.

Ten or more counts support this clonotype. The CDR3 coding sequence is TGTGCCAGCAGATCCACAGGGAACTATGGCTACACCTTC. It specifies CASRSTGNYGYTF. The V call is TRBV6-1, the J call TRBJ1-2, with D possibly matching TRBD1 (6 bases). V lost 6 bases and J 2 bases, leaving 10 bases between the germline ends. This CDR3 spans 13 amino acids. Looked up from germline, CDR1 is MNHNS and CDR2 is SASEGT.